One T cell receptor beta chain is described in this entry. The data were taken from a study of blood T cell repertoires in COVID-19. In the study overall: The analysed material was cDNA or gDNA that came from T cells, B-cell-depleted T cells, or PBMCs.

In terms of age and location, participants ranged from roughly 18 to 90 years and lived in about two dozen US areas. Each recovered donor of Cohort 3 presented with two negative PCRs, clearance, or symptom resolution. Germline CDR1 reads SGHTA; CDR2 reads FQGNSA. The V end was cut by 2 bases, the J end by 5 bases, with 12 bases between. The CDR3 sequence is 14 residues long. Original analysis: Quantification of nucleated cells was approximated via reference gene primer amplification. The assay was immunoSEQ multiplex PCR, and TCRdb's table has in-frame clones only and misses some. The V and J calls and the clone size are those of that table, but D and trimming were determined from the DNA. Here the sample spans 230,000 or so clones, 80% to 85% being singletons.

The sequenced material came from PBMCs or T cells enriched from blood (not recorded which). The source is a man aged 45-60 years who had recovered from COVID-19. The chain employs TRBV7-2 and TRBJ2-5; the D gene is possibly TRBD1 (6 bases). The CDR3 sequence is CASSLNRVGETQYF. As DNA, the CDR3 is TGTGCCAGCAGCTTAAACAGGGTCGGGGAGACCCAGTACTTC.